These T cell receptor beta chains were read from a single sample in a study of tumor-infiltrating lymphocytes in primary liver carcinoma. Using its own MiXCR run on the multiplex PCR reads, TCRdb lists one record per CDR3 protein. Of fewer than 110,000 distinct CDR3 sequences listed, around two thirds are singletons. The specimen was liver tumor tissue from sampling region 2. The receptor set was obtained from an older woman with primary liver carcinoma and hepatitis B virus infection. Both conserved end residues are part of each CDR3. D genes are given only for firm matches. The size of a clone is reported for some rows only, either as once, few or many, or as a class for expanded clones.

>TRBD2|many|TRBJ2-1|TRBV12-3/TRBV12-4
CASSFGTSGITEYNEQFF
TGTGCCAGCAGCTTCGGGACTAGCGGGATTACTGAGTACAATGAGCAGTTCTTC
>NA|once|TRBJ2-1|TRBV12-3/TRBV12-4
CASSSGVHIKQFF
TGTGCCAGCAGTTCGGGGGTTCACATTAAGCAGTTCTTC
>NA|many|TRBJ2-5|TRBV4-1
CASSQDLGRGAAQETQYF
TGCGCCAGCAGCCAAGATCTGGGCCGCGGGGCAGCCCAAGAGACCCAGTACTTC
>NA|NA|TRBJ2-1|TRBV11-2
CFSSLPGLWDNEQFF
TGTTTCAGCAGCTTGCCGGGATTATGGGACAATGAACAGTTCTTC
>TRBD1|once|TRBJ2-3|TRBV11-2
CASSSTPLQGADMQYF
TGTGCCAGCAGCTCAACACCGTTACAGGGGGCAGATATGCAGTATTTT
>NA|many|TRBJ1-2|TRBV4-1
CASSQGGVSHLRPYGYTF
TGCGCCAGCAGCCAAGGCGGGGTCAGCCACCTCAGACCCTATGGCTACACCTTC
>NA|NA|TRBJ2-1|TRBV4-1
CASSQGTCSAFYNEQFF
TGCGCCAGTAGCCAAGGGACGTGCTCGGCTTTTTACAATGAGCAGTTCTTC
>TRBD2|many|TRBJ2-1|TRBV5-4
CASSLYLAGSVNEQFF
TGTGCCAGCAGCTTGTATCTAGCGGGATCTGTGAATGAGCAGTTCTTC
>NA|many|TRBJ1-2|TRBV13
CASSLVGSGYGYTF
TGTGCCAGCAGCTTAGTGGGCTCCGGCTATGGCTACACCTTC
>NA|NA|TRBJ1-2|TRBV5-4
CASSWDCENYGYTF
TGTGCCAGCAGCTGGGACTGCGAGAACTATGGCTACACCTTC
>TRBD2|many|TRBJ2-1|TRBV5-4
CASSYEREGRNEQFF
TGTGCCAGCAGCTACGAGCGGGAGGGGAGGAATGAGCAGTTCTTC
>TRBD2|many|TRBJ2-1|TRBV4-1
CASSQELAGGSNEQFF
TGCGCCAGCAGCCAAGAACTAGCGGGAGGGTCCAATGAGCAGTTCTTC
>NA|once|TRBJ1-4|TRBV6-5
CASIGTAEKVFF
TGTGCCAGCATAGGGACTGCGGAAAAAGTGTTTTTT
>TRBD1|NA|TRBJ1-3|TRBV11-2
CANSSRPDRGAYSGNTIYF
TGTGCCAACAGCTCACGCCCTGACAGGGGAGCGTACTCTGGGAACACCATATATTTT
>TRBD1|NA|TRBJ2-2|TRBV7-9
CASSEGGGTGELFF
TGTGCCAGCAGCGAAGGGGGCGGCACCGGGGAACTGTTTTTT
>NA|once|TRBJ2-2|TRBV11-2
CASSHGVGQLFF
TGTGCCAGCAGCCACGGGGTCGGGCAACTGTTTTTT
>NA|NA|TRBJ2-2|TRBV29-1
CSAPEHIGELFF
TGCAGCGCACCAGAACATATCGGGGAGCTGTTTTTT
>NA|NA|TRBJ1-6|TRBV11-2
CASSFAGGSSYNSRLHF
NA
>NA|NA|TRBJ2-2|TRBV12-3/TRBV12-4
CASSVTGTNTGELFF
TGTGCCAGCAGTGTGACTGGGACTAACACCGGGGAGCTGTTTTTT
>TRBD2|NA|TRBJ2-3|TRBV28
CASNASGRVGDTQYF
TGTGCCAGCAATGCCAGCGGGAGGGTGGGGGATACGCAGTATTTT
>NA|NA|TRBJ2-5|TRBV29-1
CSAPLPGRETKYF
TGCAGCGCACCTCTTCCTGGTAGAGAGACCAAGTACTTC
>TRBD2|many|TRBJ2-1|TRBV12-3/TRBV12-4
CASSKTGGTSGSYNEQFF
TGTGCCAGCAGTAAAACTGGGGGGACTAGCGGATCCTACAATGAGCAGTTCTTC
>NA|NA|TRBJ1-1|TRBV29-1
CGVEYDRNTESFF
TGCGGCGTTGAATACGACAGGAACACTGAATCTTTCTTT
>TRBD1|few|TRBJ2-7|TRBV30
CAWSSGTGYYEQYF
TGTGCCTGGAGCTCCGGGACAGGGTACTACGAGCAGTACTTC
>NA|NA|TRBJ2-2|TRBV29-1
CSVWGWGTPGSCFF
NA
>NA|NA|TRBJ1-5|TRBV2
CVSSGGVGNQPQHF
TGTGTCAGCAGTGGGGGGGTCGGCAATCAGCCCCAGCATTTT
>NA|many|TRBJ2-1|TRBV6-5
CASSYSRGNEQFF
TGTGCCAGCAGTTACTCGCGGGGCAATGAGCAGTTCTTC
>NA|NA|TRBJ1-5|TRBV4-1
CVSSRITGGNSNQPQHF
TGCGTCAGCAGCCGCATCACGGGGGGGAATAGCAATCAGCCCCAGCATTTT
>TRBD1|NA|TRBJ2-4|TRBV29-1
CSIGTAQGIQYF
TGCAGCATTGGGACAGCGCAGGGCATTCAGTACTTT
>NA|NA|TRBJ2-3|TRBV29-1
CSAETGADTRYF
TGCAGCGCTGAGACCGGGGCAGATACGCGGTACTTT
>NA|NA|TRBJ2-6|TRBV28
CANSSQGSGANVLTF
TGTGCCAACAGTTCTCAGGGCTCTGGGGCCAACGTCCTGACTTTC
>TRBD1|many|TRBJ2-7|TRBV6-6
CASSYSGTGDYEQYF
TGTGCCAGCAGTTACTCAGGGACAGGGGACTACGAGCAGTACTTC
>TRBD2|many|TRBJ2-1|TRBV6-2/TRBV6-3
CASSPTSGRAAEQFF
TGTGCCAGCAGTCCAACTAGCGGGAGGGCCGCTGAGCAGTTCTTC
>TRBD1|many|TRBJ2-7|TRBV15
CATSRATGGSYEQYF
TGTGCCACCAGCAGAGCTACAGGGGGGTCCTACGAGCAGTACTTC
>NA|NA|TRBJ1-5|TRBV6-1
CASSEASKQLQHF
TGTGCCAGCAGTGAAGCTTCCAAACAGCTCCAGCATTTT
>NA|NA|TRBJ2-3|TRBV7-8
CASSRDLDGTDTQYF
TGTGCCAGCAGCCGCGACTTGGACGGCACAGATACGCAGTATTTC
>NA|NA|TRBJ2-1|TRBV29-1
CSVEGAGHLYSYNEQFF
TGCAGCGTTGAAGGAGCTGGGCACCTCTACAGCTACAATGAGCAGTTCTTC
>NA|many|TRBJ2-5|TRBV7-9
CASSFGVETQYF
TGTGCCAGCAGCTTTGGGGTCGAGACCCAGTACTTC
>NA|many|TRBJ2-1|TRBV5-4
CASSFGGMRDNEQFF
TGTGCCAGCAGCTTTGGAGGGATGCGCGACAATGAGCAGTTCTTC
>NA|many|TRBJ1-4|TRBV4-1
CASSQDRTRGRRDNEKLFF
TGCGCCAGCAGCCAAGATCGGACACGAGGGCGCAGGGATAATGAAAAACTGTTTTTT
>NA|few|TRBJ2-7|TRBV7-2
CASSFSVEQYF
TGTGCCAGCAGCTTTAGCGTCGAGCAGTACTTC
>TRBD1|many|TRBJ2-1|TRBV7-8
CASSLGDRVTVYEQFF
TGTGCCAGCAGCTTAGGGGACAGGGTTACGGTATATGAGCAGTTCTTC
>NA|few|TRBJ2-1|TRBV28
CASNPRGLTENNEQFF
TGTGCCAGCAACCCCCGCGGTCTCACAGAGAACAATGAGCAGTTCTTC
>TRBD1|many|TRBJ1-4|TRBV4-1
CASSSTGTQEKLFF
TGCGCCAGCAGCTCGACAGGGACACAAGAAAAACTGTTTTTT
>TRBD2|NA|TRBJ2-1|TRBV6-1
CASSEARGAPGLKRYNEQFF
TGTGCCAGCAGTGAAGCGCGGGGGGCCCCAGGTCTTAAAAGGTACAATGAGCAGTTCTTC
>TRBD2|NA|TRBJ2-1|TRBV29-1
CRVDSGTSGYNEQFF
TGTAGAGTTGACTCCGGGACTAGCGGTTACAATGAGCAGTTCTTC
>NA|once|TRBJ2-2|TRBV12-3/TRBV12-4
CASSWGNIGKLFF
TGTGCCAGCAGTTGGGGTAACATCGGGAAGCTGTTTTTT
>NA|NA|TRBJ1-6|TRBV11-2
CTSSLSARGSPLHF
TGCACCAGCAGCTTAAGCGCCCGGGGTTCACCCCTCCACTTT
>NA|NA|TRBJ1-5|TRBV28
CASRRGRSDQPQHF
TGTGCCAGCAGAAGGGGACGTAGCGATCAGCCCCAGCACTTT
>NA|NA|TRBJ1-5|TRBV29-1
CSVGTPSQPQHF
TGCAGCGTTGGGACCCCTTCCCAGCCCCAGCATTTT
>NA|NA|TRBJ1-2|TRBV3-1
CASSQASVGGYTF
TGTGCCAGCAGCCAAGCATCGGTGGGTGGCTACACGTTC
>TRBD1|many|TRBJ1-6|TRBV10-3
CAISESGQGINSPLHF
TGTGCCATCAGTGAGTCGGGACAGGGGATTAATTCACCCCTCCACTTT
>NA|NA|TRBJ2-7|TRBV28
CASSFGPSRVGVPPCPRSYEQYF
TGTGCCAGCAGTTTTGGCCCCTCCCGTGTCGGGGTGCCCCCGTGCCCGCGCTCCTACGAGCAGTACTTC
>TRBD1|NA|TRBJ2-1|TRBV11-3
CASTRQGGSCNKQFF
TGTGCCAGCACCCGACAGGGGGGCTCCTGCAATAAGCAGTTCTTC